One sample yielded the 5 T cell receptor beta chains listed below, sequenced in a study of tumour-infiltrating T cells in Burkitt lymphoma. Only in-frame clones appear in the TCRdb table, and some are missing; sequencing was by immunoSEQ multiplex PCR. The profile shows some 1,300 clones, roughly 12% of them singletons. The material sequenced was tumor tissue. These receptors came from a human donor with Burkitt lymphoma.

V gene TRBV19 combines with J gene TRBJ1-4, with 7 bases aligning to TRBD1. Per the germline V gene, CDR1 is LNHDA and CDR2 is SQIVND (reference sequence). The CDR3 has 14 residues. After removal of 8 bases from V and 4 bases from J, the junction contained 7 bases not matched to a gene. DNA of the CDR3: TGTGCCAGTTCCCCGGGACAGTATAATGAAAAACTGTTTTTT. Residues: CASSPGQYNEKLFF.

The chain has TRBV13 and TRBJ2-1; D is unresolved. V was shortened by 2 bases and J by 1 base, with 9 bases between the two germline ends. The CDR3 loop spans 15 amino acids. Germline lookup yields CDR1 PRHDT and CDR2 FYEKMQ (reference sequence). CDR3 in amino acids: CASSLSLESYNEQFF. The DNA of the CDR3 is TGTGCCAGCAGCTTAAGCCTAGAATCCTACAATGAGCAGTTCTTC.

The CDR3 is CASSYGSTDTQYF. The CDR3 DNA reads as TGTGCCAGCAGCTATGGAAGCACAGATACGCAGTATTTT. The J gene is TRBJ2-3, the V gene TRBV9; D is undetermined. V was clipped by 4 bases and J by 0 bases, with 6 bases between them. CDR3 length: 13 amino acids. Germline CDR1 reads SGDLS; CDR2 reads YYNGEE.

This clone is labeled large. J is TRBJ1-1 and V is TRBV13; maybe TRBD1 (5 bases). CDR3 length equals 14 residues. The germline V and J ends were trimmed by 5 bases and 5 bases, with 15 bases remaining between them. Germline loops: CDR1 PRHDT, CDR2 FYEKMQ (reference sequence). The CDR3 sequence is CASSPDEGKTEAFF. CDR3 in DNA: TGTGCCAGCAGCCCGGACGAGGGGAAGACTGAAGCTTTCTTT.

The chain has TRBV5-5 and TRBJ1-5, with 7 nucleotides matching TRBD1. CDR1 and CDR2 (germline): SGHKS, YYEKEE (reference sequence). The CDR3 extends over 16 amino acids. The V segment lost 3 bases and the J segment 5 bases; nucleotides outside the gene matches: 11. CDR3 region: CASSSGDSWAYQPQHF. As DNA, the CDR3 is TGTGCCAGCAGCTCGGGGGACAGCTGGGCTTATCAGCCCCAGCATTTT.